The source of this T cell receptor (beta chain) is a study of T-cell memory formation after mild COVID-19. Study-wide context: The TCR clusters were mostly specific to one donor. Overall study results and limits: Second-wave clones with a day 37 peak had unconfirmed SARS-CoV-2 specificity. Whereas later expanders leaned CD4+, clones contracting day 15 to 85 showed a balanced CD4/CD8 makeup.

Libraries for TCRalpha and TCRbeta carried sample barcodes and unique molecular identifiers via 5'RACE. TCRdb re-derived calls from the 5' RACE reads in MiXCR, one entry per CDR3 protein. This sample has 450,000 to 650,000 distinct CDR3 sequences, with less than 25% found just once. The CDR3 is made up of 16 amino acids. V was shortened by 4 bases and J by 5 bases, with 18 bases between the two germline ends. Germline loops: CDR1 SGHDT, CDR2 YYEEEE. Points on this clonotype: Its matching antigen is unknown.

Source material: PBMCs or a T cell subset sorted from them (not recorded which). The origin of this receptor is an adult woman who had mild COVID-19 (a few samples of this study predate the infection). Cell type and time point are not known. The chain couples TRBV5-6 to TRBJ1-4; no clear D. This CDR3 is CASSPSDVPRNEKLFF. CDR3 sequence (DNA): TGTGCCAGCAGCCCTTCGGACGTTCCCAGAAATGAAAAACTGTTTTTT.